This T cell receptor beta chain was captured in a study of blood T cell repertoires in COVID-19. Across the study: PBMCs, B-cell-depleted T cells, or T cells provided the cDNA or gDNA that made up the material.

V lost 8 bases and J lost 5; bases outside the gene matches: 3. The germline V gene encodes CDR1 MNHEY and CDR2 SVGAGI. The CDR3 is 14 residues long. Original handling: Reference gene primer amplification yielded estimated nucleated cell counts. Data came from immunoSEQ multiplex PCR; TCRdb stores just in-frame clones and leaves some out. For V, J and clone size, that table is used; D and trimming come from the DNA. The sample consists of a few hundred thousand clones, 86% of them appearing once. The chain employs TRBV6-5 and TRBJ2-5; 15 positions match TRBD2. The TCR comes from a man aged 35 to 55 who had recovered from COVID-19. Sequenced material: peripheral blood. The CDR3 bases are TGTGCCAGCCGGACTAGCGGGAGGGTTGAGACCCAGTACTTC. Residues: CASRTSGRVETQYF.